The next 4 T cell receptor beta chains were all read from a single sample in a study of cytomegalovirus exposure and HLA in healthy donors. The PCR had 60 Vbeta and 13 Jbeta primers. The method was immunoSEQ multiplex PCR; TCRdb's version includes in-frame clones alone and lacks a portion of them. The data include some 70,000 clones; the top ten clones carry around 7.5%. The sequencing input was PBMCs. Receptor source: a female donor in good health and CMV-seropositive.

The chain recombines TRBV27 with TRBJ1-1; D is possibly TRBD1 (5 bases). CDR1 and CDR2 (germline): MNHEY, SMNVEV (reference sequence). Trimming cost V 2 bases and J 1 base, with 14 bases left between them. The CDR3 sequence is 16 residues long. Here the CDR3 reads CASSLRVGGWNTEAFF. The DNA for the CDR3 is TGTGCCAGCAGTTTAAGAGTCGGGGGGTGGAACACTGAAGCTTTCTTT.

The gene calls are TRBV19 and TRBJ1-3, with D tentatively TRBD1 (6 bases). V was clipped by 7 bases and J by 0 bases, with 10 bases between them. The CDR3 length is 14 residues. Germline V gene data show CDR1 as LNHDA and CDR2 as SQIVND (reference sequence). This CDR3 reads CASTGAVSGNTIYF. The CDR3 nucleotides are TGTGCCAGTACAGGGGCCGTCTCTGGAAACACCATATATTTT.

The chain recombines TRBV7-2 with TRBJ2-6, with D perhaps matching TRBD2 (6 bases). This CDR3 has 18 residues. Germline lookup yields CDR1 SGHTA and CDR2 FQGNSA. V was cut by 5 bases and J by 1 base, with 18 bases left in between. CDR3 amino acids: CASSRRGGALSGANVLTF. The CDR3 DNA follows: TGTGCCAGCAGCCGGCGAGGAGGGGCTCTTTCTGGGGCCAACGTCCTGACTTTC. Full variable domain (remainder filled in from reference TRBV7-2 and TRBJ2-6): GAGVSQSPSNKVTEKGKDVELRCDPISGHTALYWYRQSLGQGLEFLIYFQGNSAPDKSGLPSDRFSAERTGGSVSTLTIQRTQQEDSAVYLCASSRRGGALSGANVLTFGAGSRLTVL.

Here the CDR3 DNA reads TGTGCCATCAGTGCCGGTAAACCTACGATTGAAGCTTTCTTT. It is translated as CAISAGKPTIEAFF. The J gene is TRBJ1-1, the V gene TRBV10-3; no reliable D call. V was clipped by 4 bases and J by 7 bases, with 16 bases between them. This CDR3 spans 14 amino acids. The V gene's germline CDR1 is ENHRY and CDR2 SYGVKD.